Listed below are T cell receptor beta chains from one sample, sequenced in a study of OX40 agonist ivuxolimab in advanced cancers. Generated by immunoSEQ multiplex PCR, the TCRdb table keeps only in-frame clones and is missing some. The data hold roughly 89,000 clones, with just over 90% observed a single time. The source material was CD4+ or CD8+ T cells sorted from blood, sampled in a trial of the OX40 agonist ivuxolimab. These receptors came from an adult with an advanced solid tumor such as melanoma, head and neck, liver or kidney cancer. The CDR3 runs from the conserved cysteine through the conserved F or W. The order of the fields is clone size, V gene, J gene, D gene, CDR3 DNA, CDR3 protein. The D gene is left open where the match is weak. Clone size is given for some rows only: seen once, a few or many times, or a class if the clone is expanded.

.	TRBV5-4	TRBJ2-7	.	TGTGCCAGCAGCTTGCCGGGAGTGGGCTCCTACGAGCAGTACTTC	CASSLPGVGSYEQYF
.	TRBV7-2	TRBJ2-7	TRBD1	TGTGCCAGCAGCTCCGGACAGGGGTGGTCCTACGAGCAGTACTTC	CASSSGQGWSYEQYF
.	TRBV15	TRBJ2-4	.	TGTGCCACCAGCAGTGGGCTGGGGGTAGCCAAAAACATTCAGTACTTC	CATSSGLGVAKNIQYF
.	TRBV7-9	TRBJ2-7	.	TGTGCCAGCAGCTTAGAGGGGGAAGGGATTACCTACGAGCAGTACTTC	CASSLEGEGITYEQYF
once	TRBV5-1	TRBJ2-5	TRBD2	TGCGCCAGCAGCCCTGGCACTAGCGGGGGGGCCGGATACTTC	CASSPGTSGGAGYF
.	TRBV14	TRBJ1-5	.	TGTGCCAGCAGCCCCCGGGGACCCCGACAGGCGAGTGGGACGAGCAATCAGCCCCAGCATTTT	CASSPRGPRQASGTSNQPQHF
few	TRBV9	TRBJ1-1	TRBD1	TGTGCCAGCAGCGTGCCGACAGGGGGACAGATGAACACTGAAGCTTTCTTT	CASSVPTGGQMNTEAFF
few	TRBV21-1	TRBJ1-5	.	TGTGCCAGCAGCAAATGGAGGAGAGAAAAGCGGCCCCAGCATTTT	CASSKWRREKRPQHF
.	TRBV6-5	TRBJ2-5	TRBD2	TGTGCCAGCAGGAGACTAGCGTTGTTCGGAGAGACCCAGTACTTC	CASRRLALFGETQYF
.	TRBV5-4	TRBJ2-1	TRBD2	TGTGCCAGCAGCGAAGGACTAGCGGGATTATACAATGAGCAGTTCTTC	CASSEGLAGLYNEQFF
.	TRBV18	TRBJ1-5	.	TGTGCCAGCTCAGAGGGGCTGGGCAATCAGCCCCAGCATTTT	CASSEGLGNQPQHF
.	TRBV2	TRBJ2-1	.	TGTGCCAGCAAGGCGGGAAGCTCCTACAATGAGCAGTTCTTC	CASKAGSSYNEQFF
.	TRBV28	TRBJ2-7	.	TGTGCCAGCAGTTTAACCGGGACAAAAAGTTATTACGAGCAGTACTTC	CASSLTGTKSYYEQYF
.	TRBV6-5	TRBJ1-1	.	TGTGCCAGCAGTTTGGGGTTATCAACTGAAGCTTTCTTT	CASSLGLSTEAFF
.	TRBV28	TRBJ2-5	.	TGTGCCAGCAGCCCGGAATTAGGCCCCAAGATGGCCCAGTACTTC	CASSPELGPKMAQYF
.	TRBV9	TRBJ2-6	TRBD2	TGTGCCAGCAGCGTAGAGGGACTAGCGGGAGCTGGGGCCAACGTCCTGACTTTC	CASSVEGLAGAGANVLTF
.	TRBV7-3	TRBJ2-1	.	TGTGCCAGCAGCTTAGGCCTTCAAGACAATGAGCAGTTCTTC	CASSLGLQDNEQFF
.	TRBV5-1	TRBJ2-2	.	TGCGCCTCATCTTCTACCTCTACAGCCACCGGGGAGCTGTTTTTT	CASSSTSTATGELFF
.	TRBV5-1	TRBJ2-2	TRBD1	TGCGCCAGCAGCGGACAGGGGGCATACACCGGGGAGCTGTTTTTT	CASSGQGAYTGELFF
.	TRBV5-8	TRBJ1-1	.	TGTGCCAGCAGCTTGCAGAGCCTAGGGAACACTGAAGCTTTCTTT	CASSLQSLGNTEAFF
.	TRBV10-3	TRBJ2-3	TRBD1	TGTGCCAACCGGGACAGAGAGGCAGATACGCAGTATTTT	CANRDREADTQYF
.	TRBV11-2	TRBJ2-3	TRBD1	TGTGCCAGCAGCTCCAACAGGGGTAGCACAGATACGCAGTATTTT	CASSSNRGSTDTQYF
.	TRBV6-4	TRBJ1-5	.	TGTGCCAGCAACCATCCCGGGACGGGGGGTCAGCCCCAGCATTTT	CASNHPGTGGQPQHF
.	TRBV28	TRBJ1-1	.	TGTGCCAGCAGTATCCCTGTCAGGGCTGAAGCTTTCTTT	CASSIPVRAEAFF
.	TRBV7-3	TRBJ2-2	.	TGTGCCAGCAGCCTCACGTTCACCGGGGAGCTGTTTTTT	CASSLTFTGELFF
.	TRBV5-8	TRBJ1-2	TRBD1	TGTGCCAGCAGCTGGACAGGGATTGAAAACTATGGCTACACCTTC	CASSWTGIENYGYTF
.	TRBV6-1	TRBJ2-3	.	TGTGCCAGCAGTGAGTTGGGGAGCACAGATACGCAGTATTTT	CASSELGSTDTQYF
.	TRBV7-2	TRBJ1-1	.	TGTGCCAGCAGCCCCGACCTATATCGAGCTTTCTTT	CASSPDLYRAFF
.	TRBV27	TRBJ2-4	.	TGTGCCAGCAGTCTATCCCTAGCCAAAAACATTCAGTACTTC	CASSLSLAKNIQYF
.	TRBV27	TRBJ2-5	.	TGTGCCAGCAGTCCCCTCTTAAGACAACGGGGGACCCAGTACTTC	CASSPLLRQRGTQYF
.	TRBV18	TRBJ2-5	.	TGTGCCAGCTCACGCGGGACTCTTGGAGAGACCCAGTACTTC	CASSRGTLGETQYF
.	TRBV4-2	TRBJ2-1	TRBD2	TGTGCCAGCAGCCAAACAGGGACTAGTGTTAATGAGCAGTTCTTC	CASSQTGTSVNEQFF
.	TRBV7-6	TRBJ2-5	TRBD2	TGTGCCAGCAGCTTAATAGCGGGGGGTTCAGAGACCCAGTACTTC	CASSLIAGGSETQYF
.	TRBV7-9	TRBJ2-7	TRBD1	TGTGCCAGCAGCCGGGACAGTTACAACGAGCAGTACTTC	CASSRDSYNEQYF
.	TRBV6-6	TRBJ2-2	.	TGTGCCAGCAGTTATTTGGATATTGCCGGCACCGGGGAGCTGTTTTTT	CASSYLDIAGTGELFF
.	TRBV7-3	TRBJ2-3	.	TGTGCCAGCAGCTTAAACGGAATTAGCGGCACAGATACGCAGTATTTT	CASSLNGISGTDTQYF
.	TRBV7-2	TRBJ2-1	TRBD2	TGTGCCAGCAGCTTAGGCCGGGAGGGTGAGCAGTTCTTC	CASSLGREGEQFF
.	TRBV11-2	TRBJ2-7	.	TGTGCCAGCAGCATATTGACAGATATGCCCCTAGAGCAGTACTTC	CASSILTDMPLEQYF
.	TRBV7-2	TRBJ2-7	TRBD2	TGTGCCAGCAGCTTAGGACTAGCGGCAACCTACGAGCAGTACTTC	CASSLGLAATYEQYF
.	TRBV28	TRBJ1-3	.	TGTGCCAGCAGTTTATCGGGAAGGGTCGGGTCTGGAAACACCATATATTTT	CASSLSGRVGSGNTIYF
.	TRBV6-5	TRBJ2-3	TRBD1	TGTGCCAGCAGCACCAGGGGGCGAGATACGCAGTATTTT	CASSTRGRDTQYF
once	TRBV7-9	TRBJ2-1	TRBD2	TGTGCCAGCAGCCTCGGGACTAGCGGGAATGAGCAGTTCTTC	CASSLGTSGNEQFF
.	TRBV5-4	TRBJ2-3	.	TGTGCCAGCAGCTTTAGCGGACCGCTAGATACGCAGTATTTT	CASSFSGPLDTQYF
.	TRBV6-5	TRBJ2-5	TRBD2	TGTGCCAGCAGCGTAGCGGGAGGGGGCGAGACCCAGTACTTC	CASSVAGGGETQYF
.	TRBV5-4	TRBJ2-5	.	TGTGCCAGCAGCCTGTCGGGACGGAGGGGAGAGACCCAGTACTTC	CASSLSGRRGETQYF
.	TRBV2	TRBJ2-7	TRBD2	TGTGCCAGCAGTGAAGTTGTAACGACTAGCGGGAGAGGAGGGGACTACGAGCAGTACTTC	CASSEVVTTSGRGGDYEQYF
.	TRBV6-5	TRBJ2-1	TRBD2	TGTGCCAGCAGTTACTCTCGCGGGAGCAATGAGCAGTTCTTC	CASSYSRGSNEQFF
.	TRBV19	TRBJ2-4	.	TGTGCCAGTAGTATATGGAGAGGGGAAAACATTCAGTACTTC	CASSIWRGENIQYF
.	TRBV18	TRBJ2-1	TRBD2	TGTGCCAGCTCTCCCGGACTAGCGGGTCCAAATTACAATGAGCAGTTCTTC	CASSPGLAGPNYNEQFF
.	TRBV29-1	TRBJ1-1	.	TGCAGCGTTGATGGGACCCCTGAAGCTTTCTTT	CSVDGTPEAFF
.	TRBV18	TRBJ2-1	.	TGTGCCAGCTCACCATCGGCGGGTCCAAGGGATGAGCAGTTCTTC	CASSPSAGPRDEQFF
.	TRBV7-3	TRBJ2-3	.	TGTGCCAGCAGCTTAAAACCTCCGCCGGGATTAGATACGCAGTATTTT	CASSLKPPPGLDTQYF
.	TRBV7-2	TRBJ2-7	TRBD2	TGTGCCAGCAGCCCGGGACTAGCGGGAAATGAGCAGTACTTC	CASSPGLAGNEQYF
once	TRBV29-1	TRBJ2-7	TRBD2	TGCAGCGTGGGAGCTCCCGGGGGTAGCGGGGGGTCCTACGAGCAGTACTTC	CSVGAPGGSGGSYEQYF
few	TRBV6-1	TRBJ1-6	.	TGTGCCAGCAGGGAAAGCCTCGGCGGCGGAACTCCACCCCTCCACTTT	CASRESLGGGTPPLHF
.	TRBV10-3	TRBJ2-5	.	TGTGCCATCAGTGAGTCGGGGTTAGTGGGGGAGACCCAGTACTTC	CAISESGLVGETQYF
.	TRBV5-1	TRBJ2-7	.	TGCGCCAGCAGCGCCGGACAACCCTACGAGCAGTACTTC	CASSAGQPYEQYF
.	TRBV28	TRBJ2-7	.	TGTGCCAGCAGTTTCCACAGGAGCGCTTCCTACGAGCAGTACTTC	CASSFHRSASYEQYF
.	TRBV4-3	TRBJ2-3	TRBD2	TGCGCCAGCAGCCAAGCGACTAGCGCCCGAGTCACAGATACGCAGTATTTT	CASSQATSARVTDTQYF
.	TRBV27	TRBJ2-5	.	TGTGCCAACCAGGGTCGGGGGGAGACCCAGTACTTC	CANQGRGETQYF